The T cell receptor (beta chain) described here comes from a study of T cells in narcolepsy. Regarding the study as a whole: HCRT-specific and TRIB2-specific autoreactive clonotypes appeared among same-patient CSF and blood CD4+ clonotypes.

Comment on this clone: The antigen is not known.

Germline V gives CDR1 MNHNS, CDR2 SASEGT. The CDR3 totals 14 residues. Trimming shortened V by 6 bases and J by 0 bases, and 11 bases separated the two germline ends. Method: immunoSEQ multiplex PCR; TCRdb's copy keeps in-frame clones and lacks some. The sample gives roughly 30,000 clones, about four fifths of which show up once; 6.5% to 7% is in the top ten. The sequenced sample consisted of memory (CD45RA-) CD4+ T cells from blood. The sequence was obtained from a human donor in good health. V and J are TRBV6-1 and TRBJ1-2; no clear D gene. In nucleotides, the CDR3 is TGTGCCAGCAGCCTGGACTGGACTAACTATGGCTACACCTTC. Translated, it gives CASSLDWTNYGYTF.